A single sample gave rise to the 25 T cell receptor beta chains below, sequenced in a study of T cells in tuberculosis. Indicated time point: new active TB diagnosis, blood taken before or within 7 days of starting treatment. TCRdb's table, derived via immunoSEQ multiplex PCR, lists solely in-frame clones and lacks some. The table has 29,000 or so clones, 90% to 95% seen once. The sequences come from PBMCs, collected at tuberculosis diagnosis. The receptors originated from an adult with tuberculosis.

This chain uses TRBV25-1 with TRBJ1-1; D perhaps matches TRBD1 (5 bases). Germline values: CDR1 MGHDK, CDR2 SYGVNS. The CDR3 loop spans 15 amino acids. Trimming stripped 1 base from V and 8 bases from J, with 17 bases between. The CDR3 region is CASSELMPSGQEAFF. CDR3 in DNA: TGTGCCAGCAGTGAATTAATGCCCTCAGGGCAGGAAGCTTTCTTT.

This chain connects TRBV18 to TRBJ2-7; 8 bases align to TRBD1. Losses at the gene ends were 2 bases for V and 3 bases for J; bases not matched to a gene: 6. CDR1 KGHSH and CDR2 LQKENI come from the germline V gene. CDR3 length: 15 amino acids. CDR3 protein: CASSPGQGALYEQYF. CDR3 coding DNA: TGTGCCAGCTCACCAGGCCAGGGGGCACTCTACGAGCAGTACTTC.

In this sample, this clone turned up a few times. The chain couples TRBV2 to TRBJ1-2; a weak D match, TRBD1 (6 bases). This CDR3 has 13 amino acids. Per germline, CDR1 SNHLY and CDR2 FYNNEI. Between the trimmed V and J ends, which lost 9 bases and 8 bases, there was a span of 19 bases. Here the CDR3 DNA reads TGTGCCAGTCAAGGACAGCCCGGGTTAGGCTACACCTTC. This sequence encodes CASQGQPGLGYTF.

V usage is TRBV5-6 and J usage is TRBJ2-7, with 9 bases matching TRBD2. With 4 bases clipped from V and 5 bases from J, the junction kept 10 bases outside the gene matches. The CDR3 contains 15 residues. Germline V gene sequence: CDR1 SGHDT, CDR2 YYEEEE. The CDR3 sequence: CASSAVVVAGDEQYF. The CDR3 DNA sequence: TGTGCCAGCAGCGCGGTCGTGGTAGCGGGAGACGAGCAGTACTTC.

The J gene is TRBJ2-7, the V gene TRBV5-5; possibly TRBD1 for D (5 bases). Germline V gene data show CDR1 as SGHKS and CDR2 as YYEKEE (reference sequence). This CDR3 is 15 amino acids long. V was cut by 1 base and J by 3 bases, with 14 bases left in between. CDR3 region: CASSLRVVGHYEQYF. CDR3 sequence (DNA): TGTGCCAGCAGCTTGAGGGTTGTGGGGCACTACGAGCAGTACTTC.

The chain recombines TRBV11-3 with TRBJ2-7; D remains unclear. Germline V gives CDR1 SGHNT, CDR2 YENEEA. The CDR3 has 13 residues. The V end lost 2 bases, the J end lost 3 bases, and 8 bases lay between the germline ends. The CDR3 is CASSLTQHYEQYF. CDR3 nucleotides: TGTGCCAGCAGCTTAACACAGCACTACGAGCAGTACTTC.

The J gene is TRBJ2-5, the V gene TRBV29-1; 12 nucleotides match TRBD2. This CDR3 contains 16 residues. CDR1 is SQVTM and CDR2 is ANQGSEA in the germline V gene. J gave up 10 bases and V 5 bases, and 17 bases lay outside the gene matches. CDR3 DNA: TGCAGCGTTCTCGGACTAGCGGGGACTCAAAAGGAGGACCAGTACTTC. Residues: CSVLGLAGTQKEDQYF. Combining the CDR3 with reference TRBV29-1 and TRBJ2-5 gives the whole variable domain SAVISQKPSRDICQRGTSLTIQCQVDSQVTMMFWYRQQPGQSLTLIATANQGSEATYESGFVIDKFPISRPNLTFSTLTVSNMSPEDSSIYLCSVLGLAGTQKEDQYFGPGTRLLVL.

This clone was recorded once. The rearrangement links TRBV6-5 to TRBJ2-3, with D maybe TRBD2 (5 bases). Germline CDR1 reads MNHEY; CDR2 reads SVGAGI. Trimming took off 2 bases at V and 5 bases at J, with 11 bases between the two ends. The CDR3 loop spans 14 amino acids. The CDR3 is CASSYAQGGDTQYF. CDR3 DNA sequence: TGTGCCAGCAGTTACGCCCAAGGAGGAGATACGCAGTATTTT.

V usage is TRBV15 and J usage is TRBJ2-7; D may be TRBD1 (7 bases). The CDR3 runs to 14 residues. V gave up 5 bases and J gave up 0 bases, with 11 bases separating them. Germline CDR1 is LNHNV and CDR2 is YYDKDF (reference sequence). This CDR3 is CATSRGDSSYEQYF. The CDR3 DNA reads as TGTGCCACCAGCCGCGGGGACAGCTCCTACGAGCAGTACTTC.

This rearrangement joins TRBV14 to TRBJ2-7, with D perhaps matching TRBD1 (5 bases). V lost 6 bases and J lost 4, with 13 bases in between. The CDR3 covers 13 residues. The germline V gene encodes CDR1 SGHDN and CDR2 FVKESK. Written as DNA, the CDR3 is TGTGCCAGCAGTCCAGGGTTTGGGTACGAGCAGTACTTC. This gives the protein CASSPGFGYEQYF.

The chain joins TRBV4-3 to TRBJ1-5; D is undetermined. The CDR3 loop spans 15 amino acids. The V end lost 0 bases, the J end lost 4 bases, and 10 bases lay between the germline ends. Germline V gives CDR1 LGHNA, CDR2 YSLEER. CDR3 nucleotide sequence: TGCGCCAGCAGCCAAGATAACTCGGGGAATCAGCCCCAGCATTTT. Translating it yields CASSQDNSGNQPQHF.

The chain joins TRBV19 to TRBJ1-1; TRBD1 is a possible D gene (6 bases). The V and J ends lost 4 bases and 0 bases respectively, with 12 bases between them. The CDR3 has 15 residues. The germline gives CDR1 LNHDA, CDR2 SQIVND (reference sequence). This CDR3 reads CASSRGQLMNTEAFF. The CDR3, as DNA: TGTGCCAGTAGTAGAGGACAGCTCATGAACACTGAAGCTTTCTTT.

The chain has TRBV9 and TRBJ2-3; D perhaps matches TRBD2 (5 bases). This CDR3 is 11 amino acids long. V lost 3 bases and J 8 bases, leaving 7 bases between the germline ends. Per germline, CDR1 SGDLS and CDR2 YYNGEE. In DNA form, the CDR3 reads TGTGCCAGCAGCGCCGAGGGTACGCAGTATTTT. This gives the protein CASSAEGTQYF.

The chain joins TRBV5-1 to TRBJ2-2; 8 bases line up with TRBD2. This CDR3 has 14 residues. Germline V lookup: CDR1 SGHRS, CDR2 YFSETQ. J was trimmed by 5 bases and V by 4 bases; bases with no gene match: 4. In DNA form, the CDR3 reads TGCGCCAGCAGCCCGGGGGGGTGGACCGGGGAGCTGTTTTTT. Its protein product is CASSPGGWTGELFF.

This chain uses TRBV30 with TRBJ1-3, with D possibly TRBD1 on 6 matching bases. This CDR3 is built from 14 residues. CDR1 GTSNPN and CDR2 SVGIG come from the germline V gene (reference sequence). V lost 4 bases and J 2 bases, leaving 12 bases between the germline ends. In DNA, the CDR3 is TGTGCCTGGAATCAGGGGTGGGCTGGAAACACCATATATTTT. Translated: CAWNQGWAGNTIYF.

The chain is built from TRBV11-2 and TRBJ2-1; TRBD2 matches 10 bases. Germline values: CDR1 SGHAT, CDR2 FQNNGV. This CDR3 is built from 18 residues. J gave up 5 bases and V 1 base, and 11 bases lay outside the gene matches. CDR3 coding DNA: TGTGCCAGCAGCTTAGTAGGGTCGGGACTAGCGAGGAACAATGAGCAGTTCTTC. Its translation is CASSLVGSGLARNNEQFF.

CDR3 sequence reads: CASSPPSGTYEQYF. CDR3 DNA sequence: TGTGCCAGCTCACCACCTAGCGGGACCTACGAGCAGTACTTC. V and J are TRBV18 and TRBJ2-7, with 8 bases identical to TRBD2. Germline CDR1 KGHSH, CDR2 LQKENI. V lost 0 bases to trimming and J lost 2 bases; unmatched junction nucleotides: 0. The CDR3 is made up of 14 amino acids.

This clone has only one observation. The CDR3 nucleotides read TGTGCCAGTAGTATAGATTTATCGGTCACAGATACGCAGTATTTT. Its translation is CASSIDLSVTDTQYF. The chain recombines TRBV19 with TRBJ2-3; D not resolved. The CDR3 sequence is 15 residues long. V was trimmed by 0 bases and J by 2 bases, leaving 9 bases between them. Germline loops: CDR1 LNHDA, CDR2 SQIVND (reference sequence). The variable domain in full, with the rest retrieved from reference TRBV19 and TRBJ2-3, is DGGITQSPKYLFRKEGQNVTLSCEQNLNHDAMYWYRQDPGQGLRLIYYSQIVNDFQKGDIAEGYSVSREKKESFPLTVTSAQKNPTAFYLCASSIDLSVTDTQYFGPGTRLTVL.

J is TRBJ2-3 and V is TRBV25-1; TRBD2 matches 7 bases. The CDR3 is 14 residues long. Germline values: CDR1 MGHDK, CDR2 SYGVNS. V lost 2 bases to trimming and J lost 4 bases; unmatched junction nucleotides: 3. The CDR3 reads CASSEAGVADTQYF. The CDR3 DNA follows: TGTGCCAGCAGTGAAGCGGGAGTGGCAGATACGCAGTATTTT.

V gene TRBV28 combines with J gene TRBJ2-1; D gene unclear. Germline V gene data show CDR1 as MDHEN and CDR2 as SYDVKM. The CDR3 extends over 14 amino acids. Trimming left V 2 bases short and J 4 bases short, with 9 bases between. The CDR3 is CASSLRPGYNEQFF. The CDR3, as DNA: TGTGCCAGCAGTTTACGGCCAGGATACAATGAGCAGTTCTTC.

DNA for the CDR3: TGTGCCAGCAAGGGGCAGGGCCAAACCTACGAGCAGTACTTC. Its translation: CASKGQGQTYEQYF. J is TRBJ2-7 and V is TRBV2, with TRBD1 as a possible D gene (5 bases). Deletions cut 7 bases from V and 2 bases from J, with 15 bases between. In germline, CDR1 is SNHLY, CDR2 FYNNEI. The length of the CDR3 is 14 residues.

This clone was picked up a small number of times. The chain couples TRBV15 to TRBJ2-5, with D perhaps matching TRBD2 (6 bases). The CDR3 has 13 amino acids. Germline loops: CDR1 LNHNV, CDR2 YYDKDF (reference sequence). Trimming removed 4 bases at V and 5 bases at J, with 11 bases between. CDR3 DNA sequence: TGTGCCACCAGCAATGGGGGGAAGGAGACCCAGTACTTC. It codes for CATSNGGKETQYF.

V is TRBV5-5 and J is TRBJ2-7; no clear D gene. V was shortened by 1 base and J by 0 bases, with 11 bases between the two germline ends. Germline-derived CDR1 and CDR2 are SGHKS and YYEKEE (reference sequence). CDR3 length equals 15 residues. This CDR3 is CASSLSRFVSYEQYF. DNA for the CDR3: TGTGCCAGCAGCTTGTCCCGTTTCGTCTCCTACGAGCAGTACTTC.

This clone was found a few times. The chain combines TRBV2 with TRBJ1-6, with 8 bases aligning to TRBD1. The V gene end was trimmed by 6 bases and the J gene end by 4 bases; junction bases not matched to a gene: 5. The CDR3 length is 15 residues. Germline CDR1 is SNHLY and CDR2 is FYNNEI. The CDR3 sequence: CASRPRDRYNSPLHF. The CDR3 coding sequence is TGTGCCAGCAGACCCCGGGACAGGTATAATTCACCCCTCCACTTT.

This chain joins TRBV13 and TRBJ2-2; D is possibly TRBD2 (6 bases). Germline V CDR1 and CDR2: PRHDT, FYEKMQ (reference sequence). The V and J ends lost 0 bases and 6 bases respectively, with 20 bases between them. CDR3 length equals 18 residues. CDR3 DNA sequence: TGTGCCAGCAGCTTAGGATATGCGGGACCCCTCAGCGCCGGGGAGCTGTTTTTT. Its protein product is CASSLGYAGPLSAGELFF.